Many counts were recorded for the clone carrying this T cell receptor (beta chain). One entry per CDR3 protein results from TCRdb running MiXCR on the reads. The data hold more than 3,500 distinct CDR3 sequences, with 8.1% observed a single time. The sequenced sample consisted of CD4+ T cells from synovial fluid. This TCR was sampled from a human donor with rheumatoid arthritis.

The CDR3 DNA follows: TGTGCCAGCAGCTTATCAGGGATGAGTGAAAAACTGTTTTTT. This sequence encodes CASSLSGMSEKLFF. The chain combines TRBV7-2 with TRBJ1-4; D is possibly TRBD1 (5 bases). Germline V gives CDR1 SGHTA, CDR2 FQGNSA. This CDR3 is built from 14 residues. V shed 2 bases and J shed 7 bases, with 11 bases lying between them.